These T cell receptor beta chains were read from a single sample in a study of liver allograft versus peripheral blood T cells. TCRdb itself ran the reads through MiXCR, one entry per CDR3 protein. The sample contains more than 10,000 distinct CDR3 sequences, 25% to 35% of which appear only once. All receptors derive from a human patient who had a liver transplant. The graft donor may have contributed some T cells. Both conserved end residues are part of each CDR3.

15 TRBJ1-6 TRBV6-5 CASSYRQGGNSPLHF
15 TRBJ1-5 TRBV30 CAWSVGGGANQPQHF
14 TRBJ2-7 TRBV28 CASSSGQGRVEQYF
15 TRBJ2-7 TRBV6-5 CASSYSGRGTYEQYF
15 TRBJ2-3 TRBV12-3/TRBV12-4 CASSPAGQSTDTQYF
17 TRBJ2-7 TRBV24-1 CATDITPWGQGMWEQYF
15 TRBJ1-4 TRBV28 CASSSPAATNEKLFF
12 TRBJ1-4 TRBV28 CASTVSNEKLFF
15 TRBJ1-1 TRBV18 CASSPQGGENTEAFF
15 TRBJ2-7 TRBV19 CASSILAGTWYEQYF
14 TRBJ1-1 TRBV19 CATQGVNKDTEAFF
16 TRBJ2-1 TRBV19 CASSIAAGVPYNEQFF
13 TRBJ1-5 TRBV30 CAWQQGPNQPQHF
12 TRBJ1-2 TRBV29-1 CSVGSGPYGYTF
14 TRBJ2-7 TRBV6-1 CASNSGQASYEQYF
13 TRBJ2-7 TRBV6-1 CASSGTARNEQYF
14 TRBJ1-1 TRBV19 CASTVFLENTEAFF
14 TRBJ1-4 TRBV30 CAWSGGPTRGKLFF
13 TRBJ1-4 TRBV28 CASSLLDREKLFF
15 TRBJ1-1 TRBV11-2 CASSLMGYANTEAFF
12 TRBJ1-5 TRBV19 CASSIDRQPQHF
13 TRBJ1-5 TRBV29-1 CSVKEQGDQPQHF
13 TRBJ1-2 TRBV28 CAINREESGGYTF
16 TRBJ2-1 TRBV6-2/TRBV6-3 CASSYSPLAESNEQFF
14 TRBJ1-2 TRBV7-2 CASSLNQAQGGYTF
15 TRBJ1-5 TRBV6-1 CASRLKIDGNQPQHF
13 TRBJ2-7 TRBV5-4 CASSLPQTYEQYF
17 TRBJ1-1 TRBV27 CASSRDQRDRGNTEAFF
16 TRBJ2-1 TRBV18 CASSPGNGRYYNEQFF
15 TRBJ2-6 TRBV19 CASGTGTSGANVLTF
15 TRBJ2-7 TRBV13 CASSQGTSGTNEQYF
11 TRBJ2-3 TRBV18 CASSPSDTQYF
14 TRBJ2-7 TRBV6-6 CASREGSLAYEQYF
14 TRBJ2-7 TRBV9 CASSPSRSSYEQYF
11 TRBJ1-2 TRBV12-3/TRBV12-4 CASSRGHGYTF
13 TRBJ1-2 TRBV5-5 CASSLGQIDGYTF
12 TRBJ1-5 TRBV6-1 CASSEVNQPQHF